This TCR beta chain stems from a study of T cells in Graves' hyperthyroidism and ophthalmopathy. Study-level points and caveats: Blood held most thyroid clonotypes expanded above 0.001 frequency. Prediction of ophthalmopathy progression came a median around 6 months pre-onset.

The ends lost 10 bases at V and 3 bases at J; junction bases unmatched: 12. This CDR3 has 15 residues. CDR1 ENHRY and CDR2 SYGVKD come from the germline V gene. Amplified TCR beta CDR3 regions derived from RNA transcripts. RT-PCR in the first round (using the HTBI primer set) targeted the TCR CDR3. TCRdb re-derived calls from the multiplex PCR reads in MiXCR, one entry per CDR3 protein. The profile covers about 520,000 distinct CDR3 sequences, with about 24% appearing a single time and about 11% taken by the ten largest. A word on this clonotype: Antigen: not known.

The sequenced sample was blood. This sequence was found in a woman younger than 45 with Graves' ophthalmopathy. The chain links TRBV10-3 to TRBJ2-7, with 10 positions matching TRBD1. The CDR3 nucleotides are TGTGCCACCACCAGCCCGGGACAGGGGATCTACGAGCAGTACTTC. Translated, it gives CATTSPGQGIYEQYF.